This entry lists 3 T cell receptor beta chains sequenced from one sample in a study of CD8 T cells in ankylosing spondylitis. TCRdb processed the 5' RACE reads anew with MiXCR; each CDR3 protein has one entry. This sample has about 310,000 distinct CDR3 sequences; roughly 20% occur once, and the top ten carry 3% to 4%. The source material was blood, either unsorted or a sorted T cell fraction (not recorded which). The receptors shown here come from a female donor with ankylosing spondylitis or in good health (not recorded which).

This clonotype was recorded a few times. V and J are TRBV20-1 and TRBJ2-5; D perhaps matches TRBD2 (5 bases). Germline lookup yields CDR1 DFQATT and CDR2 SNEGSKA (reference sequence). V lost 2 bases, J lost 5 bases, and 27 bases lay in between. The CDR3 loop spans 18 amino acids. Here the CDR3 reads CSARPRLRRGPNEETQYF. The CDR3 DNA reads as TGCAGTGCTAGACCTCGTCTAAGGAGAGGGCCCAATGAGGAGACCCAGTACTTC.

The CDR3 sequence is CASSVLAGEGREQFF. DNA of the CDR3: TGCGCCAGCAGCGTACTAGCGGGGGAGGGTCGGGAGCAGTTCTTC. The chain carries TRBV5-1 and TRBJ2-1; 11 bases are a match to TRBD2. V gave up 4 bases and J gave up 10 bases; unmatched junction bases: 10. The CDR3 has 15 residues. Germline-derived CDR1 and CDR2 are SGHRS and YFSETQ. Full variable domain (outside the CDR3, taken from reference TRBV5-1 and TRBJ2-1): KAGVTQTPRYLIKTRGQQVTLSCSPISGHRSVSWYQQTPGQGLQFLFEYFSETQRNKGNFPGRFSGRQFSNSRSEMNVSTLELGDSALYLCASSVLAGEGREQFFGPGTRLTVL.

This clonotype turned up a few times. The rearrangement links TRBV12-3 or TRBV12-4 to TRBJ1-1; 7 bases match TRBD1. Germline trimming cut 7 bases from V and 5 bases from J; bases unmatched to any gene: 10. This CDR3 region has 14 residues. CDR3 DNA sequence: TGTGCCAGCATCCGACAGGGAGTAGGAACTGAAGCTTTCTTT. Encoded protein: CASIRQGVGTEAFF.